This TCR beta chain was documented in a study of cytomegalovirus exposure and HLA in healthy donors. Study-level findings and limits: The authors enumerated around 150 TCR beta chains as linked to cytomegalovirus. TRBV6-2, TRBV6-3 and some other V segments were unresolvable in 87-base-pair reads.

The PCR had 60 Vbeta and 13 Jbeta primers. Clones were sequenced by immunoSEQ multiplex PCR, and TCRdb holds only the in-frame ones, with some missing. This table has around 170,000 clones, about four fifths appearing once. Trimming cost V 0 bases and J 8 bases, with 20 bases left between them. CDR1 is SGDLS, CDR2 YYNGEE, per germline. This CDR3 spans 16 amino acids. Comment on this clone: Antigen: not known.

V is TRBV9 and J is TRBJ1-2, with no clear D. The origin of this receptor is a man aged 40-55 years in good health and CMV-seronegative. Input material: PBMCs. The CDR3, as DNA: TGTGCCAGCAGCGTAGGGGCCCCTCAGAGACACTCCGGCTACACCTTC. This sequence encodes CASSVGAPQRHSGYTF.